One and the same sample provided the 29 T cell receptor beta chains below, sequenced in a study of T cells after posttransplantation cyclophosphamide. Busulfan-fludarabine conditioning, marrow transplant, and cyclophosphamide on days +3 and +4 were administered. Clones were read by immunoSEQ multiplex PCR, and TCRdb kept only the in-frame ones, dropping some. The sample presents 10,000 to 12,000 clones, none singletons. This specimen was PBMCs, taken after allogeneic stem cell transplant with posttransplant cyclophosphamide. Every receptor here comes from a female patient aged 40 to 50 who received an allogeneic stem cell transplant from a related donor, was CMV-positive, and had no GVHD. Some T cells here may be from the graft donor.

This clone has at least ten counts. The chain uses TRBV7-2 and TRBJ1-1, with D unresolved. This CDR3 contains 15 residues. Germline CDR1 SGHTA, CDR2 FQGNSA. V gave up 2 bases and J gave up 4 bases, with 14 bases separating them. CDR3 sequence (DNA): TGTGCCAGCAGCTTACGTCGGGAAGGAGGCACTGAAGCTTTCTTT. This encodes CASSLRREGGTEAFF.

This clone was counted many times. The V call is TRBV5-6, the J call TRBJ2-7; D is unclear. The CDR3 spans 13 residues. CDR1 and CDR2 from the germline V gene are SGHDT and YYEEEE. Trimming took off 0 bases at V and 1 base at J, with 5 bases between the two ends. This chain's CDR3 is CASSLVGSYEQYF. For the CDR3, the DNA is TGTGCCAGCAGCTTGGTCGGGTCCTACGAGCAGTACTTC.

In DNA, the CDR3 is TGTGCCAGCAGCCAAAGACTCAGCGGGGGGCTCTCCTACAATGAGCAGTTCTTC. Translation: CASSQRLSGGLSYNEQFF. The rearrangement links TRBV4-2 to TRBJ2-1; TRBD2 agrees at 9 bases. The junction had 8 bases not matched to a gene; V was cut back by 2 bases and J by 0 bases. Germline V lookup: CDR1 LGHNA, CDR2 YNFKEQ. CDR3 length: 18 amino acids.

This clone is labeled medium-sized (0.01 to 0.1%). The chain employs TRBV25-1 and TRBJ2-3; 14 positions agree with TRBD2. The CDR3 extends over 18 amino acids. Germline V gene data show CDR1 as MGHDK and CDR2 as SYGVNS. Trimming removed 1 base from V and 3 bases from J; junction bases left unmatched: 6. DNA for the CDR3: TGTGCCAGCAGTGAATCGCGGACTAGCGGGAGGAGGACAGATACGCAGTATTTT. It codes for CASSESRTSGRRTDTQYF.

This clone showed up many times. Distinct nucleotide sequences in the sample also encode this CDR3. This sequence joins TRBV10-3 and TRBJ1-3; the D gene is possibly TRBD1 (6 bases). This CDR3 has 13 amino acids. Germline V gene sequence: CDR1 ENHRY, CDR2 SYGVKD. Trimming pared 6 bases from V and 0 bases from J, leaving 6 bases between. The chain's CDR3 is CAIRDSSGNTIYF. CDR3 bases: TGTGCCATCAGGGACAGCTCTGGAAACACCATATATTTT.

This clone was observed at least ten times. This CDR3 is CASSPLDRSYEQYF. CDR3 DNA: TGTGCCAGCAGTCCCCTAGACAGATCCTACGAGCAGTACTTC. The chain recombines TRBV27 with TRBJ2-7; D may be TRBD1 (5 bases). V lost 5 bases and J 1 base, leaving 12 bases between the germline ends. The CDR3 has 14 amino acids. CDR1 is MNHEY and CDR2 is SMNVEV in the germline V gene (reference sequence).

This clone has ten or more counts. The chain carries TRBV11-2 and TRBJ2-3, with 14 bases matching TRBD2. This CDR3 has 19 amino acids. V shed 2 bases, J shed 5 bases, and the junction held 12 bases outside the gene matches. The V gene's germline CDR1 is SGHAT and CDR2 FQNNGV. The CDR3 loop reads CASSLRGLGLAGGIDTQYF. DNA of the CDR3: TGTGCCAGCAGCTTAAGGGGGCTCGGACTAGCGGGGGGAATAGATACGCAGTATTTT.

This clone was counted at least ten times. The CDR3 DNA sequence: TGCGCCAGCAGCTACGGGGGACAGGGTATGGGTACTGAAGCTTTCTTT. Protein sequence: CASSYGGQGMGTEAFF. This chain connects TRBV5-1 to TRBJ1-1; the match to TRBD1 covers 9 bases. The junction had 11 bases not matched to a gene; V was cut back by 3 bases and J by 5 bases. The CDR3 sequence is 16 residues long. Germline V lookup: CDR1 SGHRS, CDR2 YFSETQ.

This clone was seen at least ten times. V and J are TRBV14 and TRBJ1-2; 10 bases agree with TRBD1. With V trimmed by 3 bases and J by 0 bases, 4 bases remained unmatched. CDR1 and CDR2 from the germline V gene are SGHDN and FVKESK. The CDR3 runs to 16 residues. The chain's CDR3 is CASSHLTGGTNYGYTF. CDR3 DNA sequence: TGTGCCAGCAGCCACCTGACAGGGGGCACTAACTATGGCTACACCTTC.

The table lists this clone with many counts. This sequence joins TRBV7-8 and TRBJ2-5; the match to TRBD1 covers 11 bases. Germline lookup yields CDR1 SGHVS and CDR2 FQNEAQ. The CDR3 sequence is 17 residues long. V shed 1 base, J shed 1 base, and the junction held 5 bases outside the gene matches. In nucleotides, the CDR3 is TGTGCCAGCAGCTTAGGCCCCGGGACAGGGGGCCAAGAGACCCAGTACTTC. Protein: CASSLGPGTGGQETQYF.

This clone has ten or more counts. The V and J genes are TRBV30 and TRBJ2-7; the match to TRBD2 covers 7 bases. Germline V gives CDR1 GTSNPN, CDR2 SVGIG (reference sequence). The V and J ends lost 5 bases and 8 bases, in that order; junction bases with no gene match: 6. This CDR3 is built from 11 residues. The DNA of the CDR3 is TGTGCCTGGGGGAGGGAGTTGAAGCAGTACTTC. Its protein product is CAWGRELKQYF.

Only a few counts were recorded for this clone. A junction end diverges from the germline sequence, so it may reflect a read error. The J gene is TRBJ2-5, the V gene TRBV7-2; D remains ambiguous. The germline CDR1 and CDR2 sequences are SGHTA and FQGNSA. This CDR3 is built from 17 residues. CDR3 DNA sequence: TGTGCCGGCAGTGAATCTTCGTGGGCCATCGTCGACGAGACCCAGTACTTC. Amino acid sequence: CAGSESSWAIVDETQYF. The variable domain in full, completed from reference TRBV7-2 and TRBJ2-5, reads GAGVSQSPSNKVTEKGKDVELRCDPISGHTALYWYRQSLGQGLEFLIYFQGNSAPDKSGLPSDRFSAERTGGSVSTLTIQRTQQEDSAVYLCAGSESSWAIVDETQYFGPGTRLLVL.

The sample holds many counts of this clone. This chain links TRBV5-4 with TRBJ2-1; D is ambiguous. Germline CDR1 is SGHNT and CDR2 is YYREEE (reference sequence). The CDR3 runs to 14 residues. V gave up 4 bases and J gave up 3 bases, with 11 bases separating them. This CDR3 reads CASSLVADYNEQFF. The CDR3 bases are TGTGCCAGCAGCCTCGTAGCAGACTACAATGAGCAGTTCTTC.

This clone occurred many times. The chain recombines TRBV5-1 with TRBJ2-7; no clear D gene. V was clipped by 0 bases and J by 2 bases, with 12 bases between them. The CDR3 totals 15 residues. Germline V lookup: CDR1 SGHRS, CDR2 YFSETQ. The CDR3 reads CASSLDLPEPYEQYF. CDR3 bases: TGCGCCAGCAGCTTGGACCTCCCCGAGCCCTACGAGCAGTACTTC.

Ten or more counts support this clone. The gene calls are TRBV4-1 and TRBJ2-4; 12 bases are a match to TRBD1. The CDR3 is 19 amino acids. Germline trimming cut 1 base from V and 2 bases from J; bases unmatched to any gene: 9. CDR1 is MGHRA, CDR2 YSYEKL, per germline. CDR3 loop: CASSQGGQGATRTKNIQYF. DNA of the CDR3: TGCGCCAGCAGCCAAGGGGGACAGGGGGCAACTAGAACCAAAAACATTCAGTACTTC.

In this sample, this clone turned up many times. The rearrangement uses TRBV15 and TRBJ1-2; the match to TRBD1 covers 8 bases. J lost 7 bases, V lost 1 base, and 8 bases had no gene match. Germline V lookup: CDR1 LNHNV, CDR2 YYDKDF (reference sequence). The CDR3 sequence is 15 residues long. CDR3: CATSRVRQGAPGYTF. CDR3 nucleotide sequence: TGTGCCACCAGCAGAGTTCGGCAGGGGGCGCCTGGCTACACCTTC.

This clone occurred many times. The chain links TRBV4-1 to TRBJ2-7; the D gene is possibly TRBD1 (5 bases). The CDR3 totals 16 residues. CDR1 MGHRA and CDR2 YSYEKL come from the germline V gene. V was pared by 4 bases and J by 0 bases, with 16 bases between. The CDR3 protein is CASSLSRTRSSYEQYF. The DNA of the CDR3 is TGCGCCAGCAGCCTCAGCCGGACACGGAGCTCCTACGAGCAGTACTTC.

This clone was seen many times. V usage is TRBV28 and J usage is TRBJ1-4, with D perhaps matching TRBD1 (6 bases). Germline values: CDR1 MDHEN, CDR2 SYDVKM. This CDR3 has 15 amino acids. V lost 6 bases, J lost 0 bases, and 11 bases lay in between. The CDR3 protein is CASSLGGATNEKLFF. The DNA for the CDR3 is TGTGCCAGCAGCCTAGGGGGGGCAACTAATGAAAAACTGTTTTTT.

This clone was seen many times. V usage is TRBV7-3 and J usage is TRBJ2-3, with D maybe TRBD2 (6 bases). The germline V gene has CDR1 SGHTA and CDR2 FQGTGA. This CDR3 region has 12 residues. The V end was cut by 8 bases, the J end by 9 bases, with 15 bases between. In DNA form, the CDR3 reads TGTGCCAGCGGCGACGGGGGACGAACGCAGTATTTT. This gives the protein CASGDGGRTQYF.

This clone has at least ten counts. J is TRBJ2-7 and V is TRBV11-1, with D possibly TRBD1 on 5 matching bases. V was trimmed by 4 bases and J by 6 bases, leaving 13 bases between them. Germline assignment: CDR1 SGHAT and CDR2 FQDESV (reference sequence). The CDR3 totals 13 residues. In nucleotides, the CDR3 is TGTGCCAGCAGCTCTCCAGGGCCCGTCGAGCAGTACTTC. Protein product: CASSSPGPVEQYF.

In this sample, this clone turned up many times. The chain joins TRBV7-9 to TRBJ2-7, with 7 bases fitting TRBD1. Trimming cost V 5 bases and J 6 bases; bases outside gene matches: 1. The CDR3 has 11 amino acids. Germline loops: CDR1 SEHNR, CDR2 FQNEAQ (reference sequence). CDR3 sequence: CASSRDSEQYF. The CDR3 DNA reads as TGTGCCAGCAGCCGGGACAGCGAGCAGTACTTC.

This clone came up many times. V gene TRBV2 combines with J gene TRBJ1-4; TRBD1 matches 7 bases. V lost 4 bases, J lost 3 bases, and 5 bases stayed unmatched. Germline V gene data show CDR1 as SNHLY and CDR2 as FYNNEI. CDR3 length: 15 amino acids. The CDR3 DNA is TGTGCCAGCAGTGGACAGGGAGGTTCTAATGAAAAACTGTTTTTT. The encoded protein is CASSGQGGSNEKLFF.

There are a few counts of this clone. The chain couples TRBV4-1 to TRBJ1-6; D unclear. Trimming removed 1 base at V and 8 bases at J, with 12 bases between. Germline assignment: CDR1 MGHRA and CDR2 YSYEKL. The CDR3 contains 15 residues. CDR3 sequence: CASSQAVGLDSPLHF. CDR3 sequence (DNA): TGCGCCAGCAGCCAAGCTGTAGGTCTAGATTCACCCCTCCACTTT.

This clone was found many times. Relative to the germline gene, one junction end is altered; a read error may explain this. This chain uses TRBV7-7 with TRBJ2-3; the D gene is possibly TRBD2 (7 bases). The CDR3 is 13 residues long. CDR1 is SSHAT and CDR2 is FNYEAQ in the germline V gene (reference sequence). This CDR3 is CASSLGGGRTQYF. The CDR3 DNA reads as TGTGCTAGCAGCTTAGGGGGGGGGCGCACGCAGTATTTT.

This clone was picked up many times. The chain employs TRBV11-2 and TRBJ2-7, with 8 bases lining up with TRBD1. V trimming: 0 bases; J trimming: 3 bases; junction bases outside the gene matches: 7. This CDR3 is 16 amino acids long. Germline CDR1 is SGHAT and CDR2 is FQNNGV. The CDR3 DNA reads TGTGCCAGCAGCTTAGATGACAGGGGTTTGGGCTACGAGCAGTACTTC. Its protein is CASSLDDRGLGYEQYF.

This clone appeared many times. The rearrangement joins TRBV9 to TRBJ1-6, with D uncertain. The CDR3 runs to 14 residues. Trimming cost V 3 bases and J 6 bases, with 10 bases left between them. Germline V gene lookup returns CDR1 SGDLS and CDR2 YYNGEE. This chain's CDR3 is CASSGAVSNSPLHF. The DNA of the CDR3 is TGTGCCAGCAGCGGGGCAGTTAGTAATTCACCCCTCCACTTT. Looking up the rest from reference TRBV9 and TRBJ1-6 gives the full variable domain: DSGVTQTPKHLITATGQRVTLRCSPRSGDLSVYWYQQSLDQGLQFLIQYYNGEERAKGNILERFSAQQFPDLHSELNLSSLELGDSALYFCASSGAVSNSPLHFGNGTRLTVT.

This clone was found many times. V gene TRBV6-1 combines with J gene TRBJ2-7; TRBD1 matches 8 bases. V shed 6 bases and J 5 bases; nucleotides not matched to a gene: 9. CDR1 is MNHNS and CDR2 is SASEGT in the germline V gene. This CDR3 has 14 amino acids. CDR3 loop: CASREQGVADEQYF. The CDR3 DNA follows: TGTGCCAGCAGGGAACAGGGGGTTGCGGACGAGCAGTACTTC.

This clone has at least ten counts. The chain employs TRBV11-3 and TRBJ2-1; 10 bases are shared with TRBD2. The CDR3 is 15 residues long. CDR1 SGHNT and CDR2 YENEEA come from the germline V gene. V shed 3 bases and J 6 bases; nucleotides not matched to a gene: 5. The DNA for the CDR3 is TGTGCCAGCAGCTTTAGCGGGGGGCTTTCCAATGAGCAGTTCTTC. It is translated as CASSFSGGLSNEQFF.

This clone was recorded at least ten times. The chain combines TRBV9 with TRBJ2-2; 9 nucleotides match TRBD1. This CDR3 is built from 16 residues. Unmatched junction bases numbered 8, after V lost 4 bases and J lost 4 bases. Germline V gene data show CDR1 as SGDLS and CDR2 as YYNGEE. The CDR3 loop is CASSHRGTGPTGELFF. CDR3 nucleotides: TGTGCCAGCAGCCATCGAGGGACAGGGCCCACCGGGGAGCTGTTTTTT. Complete variable domain (other parts from reference TRBV9 and TRBJ2-2): DSGVTQTPKHLITATGQRVTLRCSPRSGDLSVYWYQQSLDQGLQFLIQYYNGEERAKGNILERFSAQQFPDLHSELNLSSLELGDSALYFCASSHRGTGPTGELFFGEGSRLTVL.